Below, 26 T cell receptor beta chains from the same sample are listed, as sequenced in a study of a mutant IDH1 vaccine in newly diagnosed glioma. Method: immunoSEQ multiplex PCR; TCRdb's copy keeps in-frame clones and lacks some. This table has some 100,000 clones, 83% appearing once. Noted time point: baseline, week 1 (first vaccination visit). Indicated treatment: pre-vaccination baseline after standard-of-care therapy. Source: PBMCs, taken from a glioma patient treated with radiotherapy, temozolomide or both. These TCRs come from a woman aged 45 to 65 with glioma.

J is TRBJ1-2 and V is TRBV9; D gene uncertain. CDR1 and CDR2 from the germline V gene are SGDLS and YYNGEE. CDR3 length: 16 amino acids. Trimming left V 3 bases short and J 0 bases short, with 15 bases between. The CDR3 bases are TGTGCCAGCAGCGCGCCCCTGTCTACTACTAACTATGGCTACACCTTC. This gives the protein CASSAPLSTTNYGYTF.

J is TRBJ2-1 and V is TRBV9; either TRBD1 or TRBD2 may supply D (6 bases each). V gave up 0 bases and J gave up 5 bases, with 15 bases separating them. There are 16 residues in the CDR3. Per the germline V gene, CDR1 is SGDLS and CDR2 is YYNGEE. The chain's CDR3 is CASSVDGGLWDNEQFF. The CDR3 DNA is TGTGCCAGCAGCGTAGACGGGGGCCTTTGGGACAATGAGCAGTTCTTC.

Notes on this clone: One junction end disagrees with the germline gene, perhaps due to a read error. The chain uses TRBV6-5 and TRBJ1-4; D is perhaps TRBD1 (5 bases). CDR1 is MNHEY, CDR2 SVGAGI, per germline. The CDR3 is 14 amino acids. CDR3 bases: TGTGCCAGCAGGTCAGGGTCGGCTAATGAAAAACTGTTTTTC. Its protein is CASRSGSANEKLFF.

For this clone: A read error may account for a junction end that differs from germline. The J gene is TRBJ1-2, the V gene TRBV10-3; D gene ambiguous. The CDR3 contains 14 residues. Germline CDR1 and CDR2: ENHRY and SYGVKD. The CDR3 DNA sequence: TGTGCCATCAGGGAGTCGAGGGTTAACTATGGCTACACCTTC. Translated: CAIRESRVNYGYTF.

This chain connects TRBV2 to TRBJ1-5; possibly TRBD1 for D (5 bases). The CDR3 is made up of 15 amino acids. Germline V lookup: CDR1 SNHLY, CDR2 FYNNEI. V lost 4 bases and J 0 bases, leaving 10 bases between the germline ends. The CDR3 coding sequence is TGTGCCAGCAGTGGGGACGGATATAGCAATCAGCCCCAGCATTTT. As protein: CASSGDGYSNQPQHF. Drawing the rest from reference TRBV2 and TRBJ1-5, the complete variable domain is EPEVTQTPSHQVTQMGQEVILRCVPISNHLYFYWYRQILGQKVEFLVSFYNNEISEKSEIFDDQFSVERPDGSNFTLKIRSTKLEDSAMYFCASSGDGYSNQPQHFGDGTRLSIL.

The CDR3 spells CASSLEQNYGYTF. The CDR3, as DNA: TGCGCCAGCAGCTTGGAACAGAACTATGGCTACACCTTC. J is TRBJ1-2 and V is TRBV5-1; the D is unclear. The V end was cut by 0 bases, the J end by 2 bases, with 5 bases between. The CDR3 consists of 13 residues. The germline V gene encodes CDR1 SGHRS and CDR2 YFSETQ.

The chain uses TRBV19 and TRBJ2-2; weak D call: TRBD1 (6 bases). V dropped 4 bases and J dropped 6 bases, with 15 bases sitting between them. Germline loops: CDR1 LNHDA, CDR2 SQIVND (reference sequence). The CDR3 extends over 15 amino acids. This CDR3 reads CASSTYSGVPGELFF. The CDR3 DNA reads TGTGCCAGTAGTACCTATTCAGGGGTTCCCGGGGAGCTGTTTTTT.

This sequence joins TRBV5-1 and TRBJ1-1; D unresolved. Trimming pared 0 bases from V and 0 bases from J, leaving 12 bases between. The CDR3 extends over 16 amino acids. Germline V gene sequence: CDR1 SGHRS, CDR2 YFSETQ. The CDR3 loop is CASSLAVGQLNTEAFF. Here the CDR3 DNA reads TGCGCCAGCAGCTTGGCGGTAGGGCAGCTGAACACTGAAGCTTTCTTT.

In DNA, the CDR3 is TGTGCCAGCTCACCACCGGGACAGGGCGGACGAAACATTCAGTACTTC. Amino acids: CASSPPGQGGRNIQYF. The J gene is TRBJ2-4, the V gene TRBV18, with 9 bases matching TRBD1. The V segment lost 0 bases and the J segment 6 bases; nucleotides outside the gene matches: 6. The germline gives CDR1 KGHSH, CDR2 LQKENI. CDR3 length: 16 amino acids.

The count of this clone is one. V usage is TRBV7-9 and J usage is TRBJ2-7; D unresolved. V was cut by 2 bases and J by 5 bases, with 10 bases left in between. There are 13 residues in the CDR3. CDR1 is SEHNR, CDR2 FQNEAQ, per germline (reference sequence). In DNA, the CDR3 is TGTGCCAGCAGCTTAAGAGCACTCAACGAGCAGTACTTC. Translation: CASSLRALNEQYF.

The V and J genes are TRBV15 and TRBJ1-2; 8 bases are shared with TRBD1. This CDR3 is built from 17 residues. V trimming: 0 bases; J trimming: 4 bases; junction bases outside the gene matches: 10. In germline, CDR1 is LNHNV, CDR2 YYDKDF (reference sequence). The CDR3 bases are TGTGCCACCAGCAGAGACCTTCTAACGGACAGGGTCTATGGCTACACCTTC. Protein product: CATSRDLLTDRVYGYTF.

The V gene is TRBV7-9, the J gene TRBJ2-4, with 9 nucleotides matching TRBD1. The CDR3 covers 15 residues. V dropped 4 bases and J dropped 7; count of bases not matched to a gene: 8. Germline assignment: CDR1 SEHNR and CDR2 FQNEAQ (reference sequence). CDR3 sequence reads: CASSSYPGQGNIQYF. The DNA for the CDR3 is TGTGCCAGCAGCTCCTACCCTGGACAGGGGAACATTCAGTACTTC.

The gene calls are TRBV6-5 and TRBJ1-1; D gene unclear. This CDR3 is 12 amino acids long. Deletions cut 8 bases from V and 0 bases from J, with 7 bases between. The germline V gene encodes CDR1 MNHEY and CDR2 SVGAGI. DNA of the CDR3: TGTGCCAGCGGCGGGATGAACACTGAAGCTTTCTTT. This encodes CASGGMNTEAFF.

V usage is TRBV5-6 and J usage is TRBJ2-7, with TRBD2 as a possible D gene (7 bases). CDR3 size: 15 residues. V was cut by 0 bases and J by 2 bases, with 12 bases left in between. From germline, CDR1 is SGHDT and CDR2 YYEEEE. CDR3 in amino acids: CASSLVGGGPYEQYF. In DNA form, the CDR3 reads TGTGCCAGCAGCTTGGTGGGAGGGGGGCCCTACGAGCAGTACTTC.

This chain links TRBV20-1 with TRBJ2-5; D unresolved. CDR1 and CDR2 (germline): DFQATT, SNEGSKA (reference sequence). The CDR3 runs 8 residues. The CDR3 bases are TGCAATCGAGAGACCCAGTACTTC. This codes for CNRETQYF.

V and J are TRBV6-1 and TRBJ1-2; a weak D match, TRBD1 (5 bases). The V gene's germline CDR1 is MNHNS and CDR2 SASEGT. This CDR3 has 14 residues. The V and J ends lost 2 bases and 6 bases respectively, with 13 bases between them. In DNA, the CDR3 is TGTGCCAGCAGTGAAAGGTCAGGGAAGGATGGCTACACCTTC. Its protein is CASSERSGKDGYTF.

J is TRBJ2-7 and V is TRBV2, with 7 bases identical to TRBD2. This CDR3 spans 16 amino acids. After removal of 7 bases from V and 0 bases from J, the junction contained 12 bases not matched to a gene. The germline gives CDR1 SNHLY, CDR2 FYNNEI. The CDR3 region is CASTTRGVAGSYEQYF. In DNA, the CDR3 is TGTGCCAGCACCACTCGTGGGGTAGCGGGCTCCTACGAGCAGTACTTC.

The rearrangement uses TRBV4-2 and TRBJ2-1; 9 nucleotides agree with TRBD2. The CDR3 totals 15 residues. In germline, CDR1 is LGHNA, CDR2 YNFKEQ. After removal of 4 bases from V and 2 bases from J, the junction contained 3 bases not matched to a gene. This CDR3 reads CASSPASGAYNEQFF. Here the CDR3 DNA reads TGTGCCAGCAGCCCGGCTAGCGGGGCCTACAATGAGCAGTTCTTC.

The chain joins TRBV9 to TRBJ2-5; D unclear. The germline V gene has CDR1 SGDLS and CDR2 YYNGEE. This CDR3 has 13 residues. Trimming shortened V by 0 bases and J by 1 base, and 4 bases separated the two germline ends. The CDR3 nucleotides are TGTGCCAGCAGCGTAGATGGCCAAGAGACCCAGTACTTC. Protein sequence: CASSVDGQETQYF.

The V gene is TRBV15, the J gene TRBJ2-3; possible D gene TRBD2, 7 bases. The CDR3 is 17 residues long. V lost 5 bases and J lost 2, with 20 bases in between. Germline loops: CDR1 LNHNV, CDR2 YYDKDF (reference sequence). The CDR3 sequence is CATSGFGGPSLTDTQYF. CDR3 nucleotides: TGTGCCACCAGCGGGTTCGGGGGGCCTAGCCTCACAGATACGCAGTATTTT. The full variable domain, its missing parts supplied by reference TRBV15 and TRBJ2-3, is DAMVIQNPRYQVTQFGKPVTLSCSQTLNHNVMYWYQQKSSQAPKLLFHYYDKDFNNEADTPDNFQSRRPNTSFCFLDIRSPGLGDTAMYLCATSGFGGPSLTDTQYFGPGTRLTVL.

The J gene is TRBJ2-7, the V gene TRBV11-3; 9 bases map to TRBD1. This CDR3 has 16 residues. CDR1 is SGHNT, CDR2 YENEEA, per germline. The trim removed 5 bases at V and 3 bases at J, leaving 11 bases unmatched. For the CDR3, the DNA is TGTGCCAGCAGCCCCGCCGAGGGGACAGGGATCTACGAGCAGTACTTC. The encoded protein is CASSPAEGTGIYEQYF.

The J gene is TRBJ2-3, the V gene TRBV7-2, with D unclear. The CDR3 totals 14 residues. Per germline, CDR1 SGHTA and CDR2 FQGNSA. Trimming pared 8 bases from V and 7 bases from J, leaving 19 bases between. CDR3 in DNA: TGTGCCAGCGGGCCTGGAAGGGAAGGGAATACGCAGTATTTT. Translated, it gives CASGPGREGNTQYF.

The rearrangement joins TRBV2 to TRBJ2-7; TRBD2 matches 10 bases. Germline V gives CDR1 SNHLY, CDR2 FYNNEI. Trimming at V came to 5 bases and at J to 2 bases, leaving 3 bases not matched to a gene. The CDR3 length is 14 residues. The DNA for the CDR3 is TGTGCCAGCAGTTCTAGCGGGGGAACCTACGAGCAGTACTTC. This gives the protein CASSSSGGTYEQYF.

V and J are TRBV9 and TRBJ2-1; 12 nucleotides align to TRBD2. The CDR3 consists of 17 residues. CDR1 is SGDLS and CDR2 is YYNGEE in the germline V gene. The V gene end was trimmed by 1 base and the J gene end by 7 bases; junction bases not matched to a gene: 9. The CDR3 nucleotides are TGTGCCAGCAGCGTAAACAGTCGGACTAGCGGGGTGAATGAGCAGTTCTTC. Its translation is CASSVNSRTSGVNEQFF.

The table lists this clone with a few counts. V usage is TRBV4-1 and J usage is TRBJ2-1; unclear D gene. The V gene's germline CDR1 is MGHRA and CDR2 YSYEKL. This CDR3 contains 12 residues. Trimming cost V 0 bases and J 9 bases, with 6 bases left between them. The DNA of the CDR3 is TGCGCCAGCAGCCAAGATCCCCGTGAGCAGTTCTTC. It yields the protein CASSQDPREQFF.

CDR3 loop: CAWSGVGEGYEQYF. The CDR3 DNA follows: TGTGCCTGGAGTGGCGTGGGGGAGGGGTACGAGCAGTACTTC. The rearrangement uses TRBV30 and TRBJ2-7, with 7 bases fitting TRBD2. Unmatched junction bases numbered 7, after V lost 1 base and J lost 4 bases. Germline V CDR1 and CDR2: GTSNPN, SVGIG (reference sequence). The CDR3 length is 14 residues.